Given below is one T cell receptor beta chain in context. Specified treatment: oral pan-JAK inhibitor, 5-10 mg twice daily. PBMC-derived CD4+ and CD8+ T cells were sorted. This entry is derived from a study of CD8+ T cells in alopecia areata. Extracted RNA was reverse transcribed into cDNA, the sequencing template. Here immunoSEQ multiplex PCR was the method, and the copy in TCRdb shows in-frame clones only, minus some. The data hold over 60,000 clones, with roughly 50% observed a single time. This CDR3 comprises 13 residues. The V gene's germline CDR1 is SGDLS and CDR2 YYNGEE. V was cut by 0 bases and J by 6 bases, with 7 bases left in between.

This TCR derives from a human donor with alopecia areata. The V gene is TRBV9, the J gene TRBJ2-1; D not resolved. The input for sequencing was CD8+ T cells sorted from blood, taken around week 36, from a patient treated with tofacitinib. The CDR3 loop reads CASSVDSPNEQFF. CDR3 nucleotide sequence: TGTGCCAGCAGCGTAGACAGCCCCAATGAGCAGTTCTTC.